This TCR beta chain was recovered during a study of blood T cell repertoires in COVID-19. Original processing methods: Counts of nucleated cells, estimated from reference gene primer amplification, were obtained. The protocol was immunoSEQ multiplex PCR, while the TCRdb copy is restricted to in-frame clones and leaves out a portion. The DNA was the basis for D and trimming; V, J and clone size are from that table. Of about 58,000 clones listed, around 89% were seen once; the top ten hold roughly an eighth. With 2 bases removed from V and 5 bases from J, the gap between germline ends came to 18 bases. CDR1 and CDR2 (germline): MNHEY, SVGEGT. The CDR3 is 16 residues long.

Material for sequencing was peripheral blood. This sequence originates from a man between 60 and 75 years old with active COVID-19. This chain uses TRBV6-2 or TRBV6-3 with TRBJ2-5; a possible D gene is TRBD2 (6 bases). The CDR3 spells CASSYGSMAGRETQYF. CDR3 in DNA: TGTGCCAGCAGTTACGGATCAATGGCGGGAAGGGAGACCCAGTACTTC.